This T cell receptor (beta chain) is drawn from a study of shared clonotypes between healthy human individuals. The overall study: In total, the donors were two women and a few men aged 18 to 49.

Without sorting, samples used about 90 million PBMCs for genomic DNA. The run depth of the assay was deep. In replicate PCRs of unsorted PBMC, around 300 ng DNA, 30,000 or so T cell genomes, was used. TCRdb keeps only in-frame clones here, not all; method: immunoSEQ multiplex PCR. The data hold around 95,000 clones, with around half observed a single time. Trimming left V 3 bases short and J 5 bases short, with 15 bases between. Germline CDR1 SGDLS, CDR2 YYNGEE. This CDR3 is built from 14 residues. Material for sequencing was PBMCs. The chain links TRBV9 to TRBJ2-7, with D perhaps matching TRBD1 (6 bases). The receptor comes from a woman between 35 and 50 years old in good health. Some clones in this sample may be carry-over from other donors' samples. Here the CDR3 DNA reads TGTGCCAGCAGCGCCGACAGGTTCCCCAACGAGCAGTACTTC. This encodes CASSADRFPNEQYF.